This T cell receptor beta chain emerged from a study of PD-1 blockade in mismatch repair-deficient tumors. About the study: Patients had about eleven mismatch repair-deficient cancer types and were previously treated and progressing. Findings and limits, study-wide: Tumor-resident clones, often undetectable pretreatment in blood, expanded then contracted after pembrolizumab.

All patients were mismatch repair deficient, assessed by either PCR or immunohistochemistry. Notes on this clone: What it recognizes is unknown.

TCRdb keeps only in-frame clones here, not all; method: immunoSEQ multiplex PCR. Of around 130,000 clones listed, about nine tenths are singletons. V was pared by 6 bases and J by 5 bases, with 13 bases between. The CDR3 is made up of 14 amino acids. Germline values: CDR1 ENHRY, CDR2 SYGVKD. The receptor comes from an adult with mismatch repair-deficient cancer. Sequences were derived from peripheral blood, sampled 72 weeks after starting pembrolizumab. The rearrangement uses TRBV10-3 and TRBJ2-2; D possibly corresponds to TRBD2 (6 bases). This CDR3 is CAISGSPGTGELFF. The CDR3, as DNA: TGTGCCATCAGCGGGAGCCCGGGGACCGGGGAGCTGTTTTTT.